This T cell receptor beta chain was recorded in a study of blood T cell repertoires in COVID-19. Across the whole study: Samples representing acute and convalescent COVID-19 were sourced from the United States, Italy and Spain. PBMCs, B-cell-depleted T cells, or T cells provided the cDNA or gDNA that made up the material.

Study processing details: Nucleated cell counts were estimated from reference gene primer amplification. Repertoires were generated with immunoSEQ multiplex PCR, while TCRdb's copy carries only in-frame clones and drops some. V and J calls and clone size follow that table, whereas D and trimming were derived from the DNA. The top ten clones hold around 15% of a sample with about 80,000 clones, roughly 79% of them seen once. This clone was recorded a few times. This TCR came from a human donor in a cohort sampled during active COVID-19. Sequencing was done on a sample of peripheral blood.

CDR3 bases: TGTGCCAGCAGTCCCGGGATTCACACCGGGGAGCTGTTTTTT. Translating it yields CASSPGIHTGELFF. J is TRBJ2-2 and V is TRBV28; TRBD2 is a possible D gene (5 bases). V gave up 5 bases and J gave up 3 bases, with 10 bases separating them. This CDR3 has 14 residues. Germline lookup yields CDR1 MDHEN and CDR2 SYDVKM.